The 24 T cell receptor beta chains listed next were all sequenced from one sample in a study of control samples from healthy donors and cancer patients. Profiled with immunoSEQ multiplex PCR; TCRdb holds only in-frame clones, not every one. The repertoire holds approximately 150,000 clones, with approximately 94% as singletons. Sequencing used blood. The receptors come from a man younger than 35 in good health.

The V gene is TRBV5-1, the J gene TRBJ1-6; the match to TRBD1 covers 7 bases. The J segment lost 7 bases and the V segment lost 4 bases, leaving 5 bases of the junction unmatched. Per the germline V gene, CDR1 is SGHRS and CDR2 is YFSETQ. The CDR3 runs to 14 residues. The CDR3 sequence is CASSVGTENSPLHF. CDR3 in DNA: TGCGCCAGCAGCGTCGGGACAGAGAATTCACCCCTCCACTTT.

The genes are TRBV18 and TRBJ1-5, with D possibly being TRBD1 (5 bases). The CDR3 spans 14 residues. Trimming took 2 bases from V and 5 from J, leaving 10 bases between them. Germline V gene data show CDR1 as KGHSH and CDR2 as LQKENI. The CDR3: CASSPTDRDQPQHF. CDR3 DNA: TGTGCCAGCTCACCAACCGACAGAGATCAGCCCCAGCATTTT.

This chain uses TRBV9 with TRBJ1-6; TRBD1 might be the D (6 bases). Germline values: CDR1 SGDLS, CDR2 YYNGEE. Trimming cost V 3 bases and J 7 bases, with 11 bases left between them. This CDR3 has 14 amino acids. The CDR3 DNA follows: TGTGCCAGCAGCGGAGGACAGCTAAATTCACCCCTCCACTTT. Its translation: CASSGGQLNSPLHF.

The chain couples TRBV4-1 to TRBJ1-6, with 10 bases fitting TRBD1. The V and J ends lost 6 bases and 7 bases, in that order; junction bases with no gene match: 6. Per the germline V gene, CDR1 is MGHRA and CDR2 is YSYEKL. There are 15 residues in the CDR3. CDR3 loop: CASRRQGQGNSPLHF. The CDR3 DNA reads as TGCGCCAGCAGACGACAGGGACAGGGGAATTCACCCCTCCACTTT.

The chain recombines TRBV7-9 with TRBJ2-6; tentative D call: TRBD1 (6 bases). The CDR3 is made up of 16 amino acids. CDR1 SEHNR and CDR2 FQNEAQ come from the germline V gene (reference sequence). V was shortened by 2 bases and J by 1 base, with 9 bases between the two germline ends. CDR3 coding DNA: TGTGCCAGCAGCTTATCCCAGGGGTCTGGGGCCAACGTCCTGACTTTC. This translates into CASSLSQGSGANVLTF.

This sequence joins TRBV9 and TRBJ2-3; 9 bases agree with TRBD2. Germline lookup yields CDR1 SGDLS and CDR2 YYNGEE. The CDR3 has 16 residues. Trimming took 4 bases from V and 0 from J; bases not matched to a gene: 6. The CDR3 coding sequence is TGTGCCAGCAGCTCCCGGACTAGCGTAAGCACAGATACGCAGTATTTT. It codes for CASSSRTSVSTDTQYF.

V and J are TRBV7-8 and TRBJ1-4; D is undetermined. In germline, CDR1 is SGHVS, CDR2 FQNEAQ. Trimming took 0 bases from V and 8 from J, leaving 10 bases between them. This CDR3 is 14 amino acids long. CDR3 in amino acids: CASSLARAVEKLFF. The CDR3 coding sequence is TGTGCCAGCAGCTTAGCGCGGGCAGTAGAAAAACTGTTTTTT.

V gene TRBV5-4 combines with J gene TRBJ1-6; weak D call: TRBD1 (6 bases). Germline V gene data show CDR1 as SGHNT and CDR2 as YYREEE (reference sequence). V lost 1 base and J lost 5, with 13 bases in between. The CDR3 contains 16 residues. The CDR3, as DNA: TGTGCCAGCAGCTTGCGTCCCGGGGGCAATAATTCACCCCTCCACTTT. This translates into CASSLRPGGNNSPLHF.

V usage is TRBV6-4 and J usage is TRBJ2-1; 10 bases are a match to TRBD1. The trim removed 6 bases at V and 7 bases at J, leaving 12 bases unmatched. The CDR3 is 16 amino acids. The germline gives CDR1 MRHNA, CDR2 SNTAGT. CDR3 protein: CASSRGWDRGVNEQFF. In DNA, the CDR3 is TGTGCCAGCAGCAGGGGATGGGACAGGGGCGTAAATGAGCAGTTCTTC.

The CDR3 here is CAISAPGQPLYGYTF. The CDR3 nucleotides read TGTGCCATCAGTGCACCGGGACAGCCACTTTATGGCTACACCTTC. This rearrangement joins TRBV10-3 to TRBJ1-2, with 7 bases that match TRBD1. CDR1 is ENHRY and CDR2 is SYGVKD in the germline V gene. J was trimmed by 5 bases and V by 4 bases; bases with no gene match: 10. This CDR3 spans 15 amino acids.

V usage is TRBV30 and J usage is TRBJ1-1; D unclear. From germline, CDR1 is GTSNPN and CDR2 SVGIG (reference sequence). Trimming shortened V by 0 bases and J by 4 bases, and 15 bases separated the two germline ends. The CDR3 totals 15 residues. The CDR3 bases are TGTGCCTGGAGTGTAAGGAGGTTACAAGGCACTGAAGCTTTCTTT. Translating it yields CAWSVRRLQGTEAFF.

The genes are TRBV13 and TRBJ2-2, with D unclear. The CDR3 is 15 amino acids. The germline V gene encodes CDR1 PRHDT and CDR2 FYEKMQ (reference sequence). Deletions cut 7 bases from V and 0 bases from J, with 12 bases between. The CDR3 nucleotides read TGTGCCAGCACCTACAGCTCTTCGAACACCGGGGAGCTGTTTTTT. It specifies CASTYSSSNTGELFF. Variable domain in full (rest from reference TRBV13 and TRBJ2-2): AAGVIQSPRHLIKEKRETATLKCYPIPRHDTVYWYQQGPGQDPQFLISFYEKMQSDKGSIPDRFSAQQFSDYHSELNMSSLELGDSALYFCASTYSSSNTGELFFGEGSRLTVL.

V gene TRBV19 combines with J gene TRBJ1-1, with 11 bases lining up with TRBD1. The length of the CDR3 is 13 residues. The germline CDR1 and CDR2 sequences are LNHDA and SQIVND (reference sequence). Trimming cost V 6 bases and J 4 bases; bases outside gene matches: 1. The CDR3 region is CASSGTGGTEAFF. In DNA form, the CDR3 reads TGTGCCAGTAGCGGGACAGGGGGCACTGAAGCTTTCTTT.

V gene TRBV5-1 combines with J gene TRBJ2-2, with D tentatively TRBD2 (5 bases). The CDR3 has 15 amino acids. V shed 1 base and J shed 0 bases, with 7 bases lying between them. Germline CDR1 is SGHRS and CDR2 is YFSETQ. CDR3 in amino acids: CASSLPSTNTGELFF. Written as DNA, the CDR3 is TGCGCCAGCAGCTTGCCTAGCACGAACACCGGGGAGCTGTTTTTT.

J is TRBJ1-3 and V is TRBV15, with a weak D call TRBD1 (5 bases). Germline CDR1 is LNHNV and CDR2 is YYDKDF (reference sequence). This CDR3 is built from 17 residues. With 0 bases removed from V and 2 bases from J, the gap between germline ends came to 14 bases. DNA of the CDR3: TGTGCCACCAGCAGAGAAGACAGACTTTTAACTGGAAACACCATATATTTT. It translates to CATSREDRLLTGNTIYF.

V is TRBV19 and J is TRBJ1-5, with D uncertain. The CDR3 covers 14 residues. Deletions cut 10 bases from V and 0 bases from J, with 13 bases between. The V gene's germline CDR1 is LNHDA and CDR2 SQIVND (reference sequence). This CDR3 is CATGIEGSNQPQHF. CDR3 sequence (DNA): TGTGCCACCGGAATAGAAGGTAGCAATCAGCCCCAGCATTTT.

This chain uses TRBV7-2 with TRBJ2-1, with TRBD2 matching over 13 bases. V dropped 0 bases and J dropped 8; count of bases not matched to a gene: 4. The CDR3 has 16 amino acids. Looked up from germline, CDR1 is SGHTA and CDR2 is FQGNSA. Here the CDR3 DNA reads TGTGCCAGCAGCTTAGCGAGGACTAGCGGGAGCGATGAGCAGTTCTTC. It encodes CASSLARTSGSDEQFF.

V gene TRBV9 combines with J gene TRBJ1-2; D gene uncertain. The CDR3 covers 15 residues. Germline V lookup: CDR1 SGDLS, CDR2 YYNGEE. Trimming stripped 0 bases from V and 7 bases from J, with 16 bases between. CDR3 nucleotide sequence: TGTGCCAGCAGCGTAGGGGGTGGGATTGCGGGTGGCTACACCTTC. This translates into CASSVGGGIAGGYTF.

CDR3 loop: CASRRGDYGYTF. CDR3 coding DNA: TGTGCCAGCAGACGGGGTGACTATGGCTACACCTTC. The chain combines TRBV6-5 with TRBJ1-2; D uncertain. V was shortened by 6 bases and J by 3 bases, with 8 bases between the two germline ends. The germline gives CDR1 MNHEY, CDR2 SVGAGI. CDR3 length: 12 residues.

The DNA for the CDR3 is TGTGCCAGCAATCCGACAGCTGGGGGGGATGGCTACACCTTC. Translation: CASNPTAGGDGYTF. This chain uses TRBV6-5 with TRBJ1-2; TRBD1 might be the D (5 bases). Between the trimmed V and J ends, which lost 7 bases and 6 bases, there was a span of 18 bases. Germline CDR1 MNHEY, CDR2 SVGAGI. The CDR3 is 14 residues long.

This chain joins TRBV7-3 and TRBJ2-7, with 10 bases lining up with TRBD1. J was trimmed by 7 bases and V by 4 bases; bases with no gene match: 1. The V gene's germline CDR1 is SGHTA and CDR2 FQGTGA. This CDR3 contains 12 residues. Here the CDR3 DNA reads TGTGCCAGCAGCTGGACAGGGGGTGAGCAGTACTTC. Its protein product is CASSWTGGEQYF.

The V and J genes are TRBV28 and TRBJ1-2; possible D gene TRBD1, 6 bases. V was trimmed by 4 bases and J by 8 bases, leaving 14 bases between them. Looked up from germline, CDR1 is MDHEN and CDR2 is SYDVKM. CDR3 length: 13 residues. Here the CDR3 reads CASSYTGLGGYTF. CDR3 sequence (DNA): TGTGCCAGCAGTTATACAGGGTTGGGGGGCTACACCTTC.

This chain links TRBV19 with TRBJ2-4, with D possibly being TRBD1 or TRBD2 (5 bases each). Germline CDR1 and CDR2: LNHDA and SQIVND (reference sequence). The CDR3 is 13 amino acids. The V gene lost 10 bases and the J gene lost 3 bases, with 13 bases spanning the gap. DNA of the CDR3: TGTGCCACCTCCGGGGCGGACAAAAACATTCAGTACTTC. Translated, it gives CATSGADKNIQYF.

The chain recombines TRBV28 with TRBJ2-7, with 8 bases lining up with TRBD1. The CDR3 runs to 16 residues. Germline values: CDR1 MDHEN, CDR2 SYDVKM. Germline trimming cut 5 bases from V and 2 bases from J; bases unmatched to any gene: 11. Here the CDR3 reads CASSGFGTGTPYEQYF. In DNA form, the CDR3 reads TGTGCCAGCAGTGGATTTGGGACAGGAACACCCTACGAGCAGTACTTC.